This is a list of T cell receptor beta chains from one sample in a study of T-cell memory formation after mild COVID-19. TCRdb re-called the 5' RACE reads through MiXCR, storing one row per CDR3 protein. The sample holds under 450,000 distinct CDR3 sequences, about 20% seen once. Sequencing input: PBMCs or a T cell subset sorted from them (not recorded which). The receptors derive from a man aged 18 to 29 who had mild COVID-19 (a few samples of this study predate the infection). Cell type and time point are not known. Each CDR3 is given with its conserved first and last residue. The order of the fields is V gene, clone size, J gene, CDR3 protein. Rows give clone size only sometimes, using once, few, many, or a class for an expanded clone.

V gene: TRBV20-1
clone size: few
J gene: TRBJ2-5
CDR3 protein: CSAQDSGQETQYF

V gene: TRBV20-1
clone size: few
J gene: TRBJ1-3
CDR3 protein: CSASNTVAGNTIYF

V gene: TRBV2
clone size: many
J gene: TRBJ2-1
CDR3 protein: CASSFPNEQFF

V gene: TRBV10-3
clone size: -
J gene: TRBJ2-3
CDR3 protein: CAISKGQRSTDTQYF

V gene: TRBV20-1
clone size: -
J gene: TRBJ2-7
CDR3 protein: CSAGQPPQGREQYF

V gene: TRBV5-1
clone size: -
J gene: TRBJ1-1
CDR3 protein: CASGFLTGSTEAFF

V gene: TRBV5-1
clone size: many
J gene: TRBJ1-2
CDR3 protein: CASSQDSPNYGYTF

V gene: TRBV7-8
clone size: -
J gene: TRBJ1-6
CDR3 protein: CASSQQGTGNNSPLHF

V gene: TRBV20-1
clone size: many
J gene: TRBJ2-1
CDR3 protein: CSATGNWSYNEQFF

V gene: TRBV5-1
clone size: -
J gene: TRBJ1-1
CDR3 protein: CASSFRGPPAWNTEAFF

V gene: TRBV5-1
clone size: -
J gene: TRBJ2-1
CDR3 protein: CASSFNPAGVSYNEQFF

V gene: TRBV6-2/TRBV6-3
clone size: -
J gene: TRBJ2-1
CDR3 protein: CASRGWVNNEQFF

V gene: TRBV5-5
clone size: few
J gene: TRBJ1-2
CDR3 protein: CASSLAGRQGNYGYTF

V gene: TRBV4-2
clone size: few
J gene: TRBJ1-6
CDR3 protein: CASSQHFEVSPLHF

V gene: TRBV6-2/TRBV6-3
clone size: -
J gene: TRBJ2-4
CDR3 protein: CASSFFRDYENIQYF